These 20 T cell receptor beta chains were all obtained from the same sample, sequenced in a study of CXCR3-negative and CXCR3-positive naive CD8 T cells. cDNA libraries for TRB were generated by 5' RACE incorporating UMI labels. TCRdb re-called the 5' RACE reads and gives one entry per CDR3 protein, without DNA. The repertoire table contains roughly 25,000 distinct CDR3 sequences. The sequenced sample was naive CXCR3- CD8+ T cells from blood. Subset given: CD45RO-CCR7+CD27+CD95- naive CD8+ T cells lacking CXCR3 (TNR3-). All receptors derive from a human donor in good health. Some clones in this sample may be carry-over from other donors' samples.

J is TRBJ2-5 and V is TRBV7-6; no DNA is available, so the TRBD1 call from TCRdb remains unchecked. The CDR3 sequence is 14 residues long. Germline CDR1 is SGHVS and CDR2 is FNYEAQ. The CDR3 spells CASSPPGHQETQYF.

The gene calls are TRBV12-3 or TRBV12-4 and TRBJ2-3; TCRdb outputs TRBD2, but without DNA this stays unchecked. This CDR3 has 17 amino acids. CDR3 sequence: CASSTASGGGLADTQYF.

The chain is built from TRBV7-9 and TRBJ1-5. From germline, CDR1 is SEHNR and CDR2 FQNEAQ (reference sequence). The CDR3 consists of 15 residues. The CDR3 sequence is CASSLARGPNQPQHF.

The chain has TRBV29-1 and TRBJ2-7; TCRdb outputs TRBD1, but without DNA this stays unchecked. This CDR3 has 13 residues. Looked up from germline, CDR1 is SQVTM and CDR2 is ANQGSEA. This CDR3 is CSVAGTVSYEQYF.

The chain links TRBV12-3 or TRBV12-4 to TRBJ2-2; TCRdb proposes TRBD1, but this gene call is untestable without DNA. The CDR3 length is 14 residues. The CDR3 region is CASSPPTLAGELFF.

The genes are TRBV7-3 and TRBJ2-1; TCRdb outputs TRBD2, but without DNA this stays unchecked. Germline lookup yields CDR1 SGHTA and CDR2 FQGTGA. This CDR3 spans 16 amino acids. The CDR3 region is CASSPGVAGGYNEQFF.

V usage is TRBV29-1 and J usage is TRBJ1-3. The length of the CDR3 is 11 residues. Germline V lookup: CDR1 SQVTM, CDR2 ANQGSEA. The CDR3 protein is CSVVSGNTIYF.

The chain is built from TRBV29-1 and TRBJ1-1. This CDR3 is 14 amino acids long. Germline V gene lookup returns CDR1 SQVTM and CDR2 ANQGSEA. This CDR3 reads CSVEVRALNTEAFF.

This chain links TRBV7-8 with TRBJ2-5; TCRdb's D gene call, TRBD2, goes unchecked for lack of DNA. The CDR3 sequence is 19 residues long. CDR1 and CDR2 from the germline V gene are SGHVS and FQNEAQ. CDR3 region: CASSLVGGTSGVYQETKYF. The variable domain in full, with the rest retrieved from reference TRBV7-8 and TRBJ2-5, is GAGVSQSPRYKVAKRGQDVALRCDPISGHVSLFWYQQALGQGPEFLTYFQNEAQLDKSGLPSDRFFAERPEGSVSTLKIQRTQQEDSAVYLCASSLVGGTSGVYQETKYFGPGTRLLVL.

The chain has TRBV7-3 and TRBJ2-1; TCRdb reports TRBD2, a call that lacks DNA to check it against. The CDR3 runs 15 residues. In germline, CDR1 is SGHTA, CDR2 FQGTGA. Here the CDR3 reads CASSLLERGIGEQFF.

The chain joins TRBV29-1 to TRBJ1-2; TCRdb gives TRBD1 as the D gene, but with no DNA this cannot be confirmed. The CDR3 is 14 amino acids. CDR1 is SQVTM and CDR2 is ANQGSEA in the germline V gene. The CDR3 sequence is CSVERTGVYYGYTF.

The J gene is TRBJ1-1, the V gene TRBV5-1; TCRdb's D gene call, TRBD1, goes unchecked for lack of DNA. The CDR3 is 16 residues long. CDR1 SGHRS and CDR2 YFSETQ come from the germline V gene. The CDR3 reads CDSSLPGTGLNTEAFF.

V gene TRBV5-6 combines with J gene TRBJ1-1. Germline lookup yields CDR1 SGHDT and CDR2 YYEEEE. There are 15 residues in the CDR3. The CDR3 loop is CASSFRGQLNTEAFF.

V gene TRBV5-6 combines with J gene TRBJ2-7; TCRdb gives TRBD2 as the D gene, but with no DNA this cannot be confirmed. The CDR3 has 14 amino acids. CDR1 and CDR2 (germline): SGHDT, YYEEEE. CDR3 amino acids: CASSLLEGSREQYF.

This chain uses TRBV5-5 with TRBJ2-1; TCRdb outputs TRBD2, but without DNA this stays unchecked. The CDR3 covers 15 residues. CDR1 and CDR2 from the germline V gene are SGHKS and YYEKEE (reference sequence). The CDR3 spells CASAEEQSSYNEQFF.

The chain links TRBV10-3 to TRBJ2-5; without DNA, the TCRdb call of TRBD1 cannot be checked. Looked up from germline, CDR1 is ENHRY and CDR2 is SYGVKD. The CDR3 contains 14 residues. CDR3 sequence reads: CATSDSSEMETQYF.

This chain links TRBV3-1 with TRBJ2-5; TCRdb designates TRBD2, a call that cannot be tested without DNA. Germline V gene lookup returns CDR1 LGHDT and CDR2 YNNKEL (reference sequence). This CDR3 comprises 15 residues. The CDR3 loop reads CATDIGRGAFVTQYF.

This chain joins TRBV5-1 and TRBJ2-7. The CDR3 runs 13 residues. CDR1 is SGHRS, CDR2 YFSETQ, per germline. The CDR3 is CASGLDSAYEQYF.

The V and J genes are TRBV13 and TRBJ1-3. The V gene's germline CDR1 is PRHDT and CDR2 FYEKMQ (reference sequence). The CDR3 length is 15 residues. The CDR3 sequence is CASSPSQPSGNTIYF.

The chain employs TRBV7-8 and TRBJ2-3; checking the TCRdb D call of TRBD2 is not possible without DNA. The CDR3 is 13 amino acids. Germline CDR1 is SGHVS and CDR2 is FQNEAQ. The CDR3 sequence: CASSLTREDTQYF.